This T cell receptor beta chain was sequenced in a study of blood T cell repertoires in COVID-19. This clone was counted a few times. Generated by immunoSEQ multiplex PCR, the TCRdb table keeps only in-frame clones and is missing some. The repertoire holds around 230,000 clones, around 89% seen once, with roughly 2.7% in the top ten. V was clipped by 4 bases and J by 5 bases, with 7 bases between them. The V gene's germline CDR1 is SGHNT and CDR2 YYREEE (reference sequence). The CDR3 length is 12 residues. Participants had their cohort set by participant-reported clinical history. The chain recombines TRBV5-4 with TRBJ2-1; maybe TRBD2 (6 bases). This TCR came from a young woman who had recovered from COVID-19. Sequenced sample: PBMCs or T cells enriched from blood (not recorded which). CDR3 protein: CASSGEDNEQFF. For the CDR3, the DNA is TGTGCCAGCAGCGGGGAGGACAATGAGCAGTTCTTC.